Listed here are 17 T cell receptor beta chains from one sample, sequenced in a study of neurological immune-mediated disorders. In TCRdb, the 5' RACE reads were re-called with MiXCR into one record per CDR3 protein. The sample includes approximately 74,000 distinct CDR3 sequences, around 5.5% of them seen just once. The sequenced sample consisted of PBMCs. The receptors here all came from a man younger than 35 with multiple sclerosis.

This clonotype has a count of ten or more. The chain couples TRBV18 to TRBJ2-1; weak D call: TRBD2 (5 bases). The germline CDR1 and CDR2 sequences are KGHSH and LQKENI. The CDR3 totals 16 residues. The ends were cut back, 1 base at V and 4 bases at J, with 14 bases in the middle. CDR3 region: CASSPQSASIYNEQFF. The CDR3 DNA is TGTGCCAGCTCACCACAGTCGGCTAGCATATACAATGAGCAGTTCTTC. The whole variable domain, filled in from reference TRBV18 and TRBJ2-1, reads NAGVMQNPRHLVRRRGQEARLRCSPMKGHSHVYWYRQLPEEGLKFMVYLQKENIIDESGMPKERFSAEFPKEGPSILRIQQVVRGDSAAYFCASSPQSASIYNEQFFGPGTRLTVL.

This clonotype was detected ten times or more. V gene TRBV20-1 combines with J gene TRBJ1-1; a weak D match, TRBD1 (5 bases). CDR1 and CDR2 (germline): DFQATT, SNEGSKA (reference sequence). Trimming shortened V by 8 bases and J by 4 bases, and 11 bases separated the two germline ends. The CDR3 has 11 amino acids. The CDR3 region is CSPYRSTEAFF. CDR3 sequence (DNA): TGCAGTCCCTACAGGAGCACTGAAGCTTTCTTT.

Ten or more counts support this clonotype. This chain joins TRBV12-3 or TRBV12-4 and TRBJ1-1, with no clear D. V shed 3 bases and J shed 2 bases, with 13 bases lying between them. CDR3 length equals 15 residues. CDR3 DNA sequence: TGTGCCAGCAGTTTCATCGTCGCGGGAAACACTGAAGCTTTCTTT. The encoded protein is CASSFIVAGNTEAFF.

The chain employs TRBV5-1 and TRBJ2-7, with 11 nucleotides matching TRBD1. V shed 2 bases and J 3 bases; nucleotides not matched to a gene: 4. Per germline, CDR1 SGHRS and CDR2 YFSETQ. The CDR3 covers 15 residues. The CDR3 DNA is TGCGCCAGCAGCTTCCGGGACAGGGGGAACTACGAGCAGTACTTC. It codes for CASSFRDRGNYEQYF.

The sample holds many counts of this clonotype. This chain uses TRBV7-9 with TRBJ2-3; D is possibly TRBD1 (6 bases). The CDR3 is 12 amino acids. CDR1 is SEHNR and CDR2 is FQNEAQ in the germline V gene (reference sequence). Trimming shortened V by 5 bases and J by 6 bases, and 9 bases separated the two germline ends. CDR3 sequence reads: CASSQGIDTQYF. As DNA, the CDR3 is TGTGCCAGCAGCCAGGGGATCGATACGCAGTATTTT.

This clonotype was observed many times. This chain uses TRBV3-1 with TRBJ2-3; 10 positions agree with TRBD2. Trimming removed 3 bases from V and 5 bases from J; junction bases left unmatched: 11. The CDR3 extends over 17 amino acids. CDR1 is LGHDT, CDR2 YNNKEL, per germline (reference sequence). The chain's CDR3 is CASSHQQQLAGRDTQYF. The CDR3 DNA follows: TGTGCCAGCAGCCACCAGCAGCAACTAGCGGGACGAGATACGCAGTATTTT.

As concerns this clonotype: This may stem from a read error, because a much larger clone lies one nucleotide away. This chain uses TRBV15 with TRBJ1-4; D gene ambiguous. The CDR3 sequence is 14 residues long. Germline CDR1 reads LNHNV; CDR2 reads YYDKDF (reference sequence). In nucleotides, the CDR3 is TGTACCACCAGCAGAGATCTGATGACCGAAAAACTGTTTTTT. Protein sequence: CTTSRDLMTEKLFF.

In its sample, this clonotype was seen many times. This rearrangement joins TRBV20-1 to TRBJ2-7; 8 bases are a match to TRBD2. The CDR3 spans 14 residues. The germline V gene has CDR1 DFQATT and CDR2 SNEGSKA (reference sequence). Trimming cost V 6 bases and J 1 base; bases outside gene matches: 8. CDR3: CSAYSSGYSYEQYF. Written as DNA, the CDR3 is TGCAGTGCGTATTCTAGCGGGTATTCCTACGAGCAGTACTTC.

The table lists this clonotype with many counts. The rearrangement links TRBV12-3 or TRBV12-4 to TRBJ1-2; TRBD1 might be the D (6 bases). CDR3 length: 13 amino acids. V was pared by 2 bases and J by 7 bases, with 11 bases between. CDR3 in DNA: TGTGCCAGCAGTTTAAAAGGGGGTCTTGGCTACACCTTC. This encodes CASSLKGGLGYTF.

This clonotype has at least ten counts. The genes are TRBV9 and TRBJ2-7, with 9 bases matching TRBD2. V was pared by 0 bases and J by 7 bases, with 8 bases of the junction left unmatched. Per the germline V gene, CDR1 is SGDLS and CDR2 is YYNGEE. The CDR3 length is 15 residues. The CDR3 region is CASSVDGAGGKEQYF. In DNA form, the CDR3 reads TGTGCCAGCAGCGTAGATGGAGCGGGGGGAAAAGAGCAGTACTTC.

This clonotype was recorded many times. The CDR3 DNA is TGTGCCAGCAGCACCAGGGTTCGGGGCAATGAGCAGTTCTTC. Its protein product is CASSTRVRGNEQFF. V usage is TRBV9 and J usage is TRBJ2-1, with D tentatively TRBD1 or TRBD2 (5 bases each). The CDR3 consists of 14 residues. The V gene lost 4 bases and the J gene lost 6 bases, with 14 bases spanning the gap. Germline V gives CDR1 SGDLS, CDR2 YYNGEE.

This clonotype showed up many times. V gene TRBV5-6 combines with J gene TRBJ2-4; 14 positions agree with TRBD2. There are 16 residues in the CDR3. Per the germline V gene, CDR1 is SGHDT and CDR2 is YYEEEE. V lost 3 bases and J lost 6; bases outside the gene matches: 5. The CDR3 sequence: CASSWGTSGRGNIQYF. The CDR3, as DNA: TGTGCCAGCAGCTGGGGGACTAGCGGGAGAGGAAACATTCAGTACTTC.

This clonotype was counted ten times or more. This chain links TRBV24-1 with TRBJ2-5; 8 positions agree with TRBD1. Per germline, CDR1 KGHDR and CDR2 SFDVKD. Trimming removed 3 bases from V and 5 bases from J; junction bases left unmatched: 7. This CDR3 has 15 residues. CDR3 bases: TGTGCCACCAGTGATACCAGGGGGCTAACGGAGACCCAGTACTTC. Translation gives CATSDTRGLTETQYF.

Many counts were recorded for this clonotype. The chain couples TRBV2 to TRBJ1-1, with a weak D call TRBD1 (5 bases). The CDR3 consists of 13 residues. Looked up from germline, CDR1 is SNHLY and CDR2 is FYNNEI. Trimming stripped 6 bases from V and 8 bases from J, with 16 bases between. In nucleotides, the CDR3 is TGTGCCAGCAGCCTGGAGGGGCTTTCGGAAGCTTTCTTT. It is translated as CASSLEGLSEAFF.

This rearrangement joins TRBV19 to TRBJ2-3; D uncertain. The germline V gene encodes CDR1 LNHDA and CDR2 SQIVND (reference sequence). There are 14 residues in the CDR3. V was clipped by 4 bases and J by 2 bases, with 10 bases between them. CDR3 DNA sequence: TGTGCCAGTAGTAACGGACCGGACACAGATACGCAGTATTTT. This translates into CASSNGPDTDTQYF.

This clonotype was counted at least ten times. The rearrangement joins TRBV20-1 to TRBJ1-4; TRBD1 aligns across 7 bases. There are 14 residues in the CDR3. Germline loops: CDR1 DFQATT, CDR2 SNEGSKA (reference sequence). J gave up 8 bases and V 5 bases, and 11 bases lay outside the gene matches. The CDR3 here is CSAPWTGVGEKLFF. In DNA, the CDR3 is TGCAGTGCTCCGTGGACAGGAGTAGGAGAAAAACTGTTTTTT.

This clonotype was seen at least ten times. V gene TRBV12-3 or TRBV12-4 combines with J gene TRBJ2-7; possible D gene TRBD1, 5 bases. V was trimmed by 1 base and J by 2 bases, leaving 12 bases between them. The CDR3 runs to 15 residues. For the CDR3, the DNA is TGTGCCAGCAGTTTAGGGGGCTTGGGGACCTACGAGCAGTACTTC. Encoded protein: CASSLGGLGTYEQYF.